This TCR beta chain was retrieved from a study of blood T cell repertoires in COVID-19. Study summary: The origin of the acute and convalescent COVID-19 samples was the United States, Italy and Spain. PBMCs, B-cell-depleted T cells, or T cells were the source of the cDNA or gDNA that made up the material.

Authors' data handling: Amplification with reference gene primers provided the estimates of nucleated cell counts. Generated by immunoSEQ multiplex PCR, the TCRdb table keeps only in-frame clones and is missing some. The V and J calls and the clone size are those of that table, but D and trimming were determined from the DNA. The sample carries roughly 200,000 clones, 84% recorded once. Germline values: CDR1 SEHNR, CDR2 FQNEAQ (reference sequence). This CDR3 has 12 amino acids. Trimming took 6 bases from V and 5 from J; bases not matched to a gene: 3. Sequenced input: peripheral blood. The receptor comes from a human donor in a cohort sampled during active COVID-19. The gene calls are TRBV7-9 and TRBJ2-5; 7 bases fit TRBD2. CDR3 in amino acids: CASSVGGETQYF. CDR3 nucleotide sequence: TGTGCCAGCAGTGTGGGAGGGGAGACCCAGTACTTC.